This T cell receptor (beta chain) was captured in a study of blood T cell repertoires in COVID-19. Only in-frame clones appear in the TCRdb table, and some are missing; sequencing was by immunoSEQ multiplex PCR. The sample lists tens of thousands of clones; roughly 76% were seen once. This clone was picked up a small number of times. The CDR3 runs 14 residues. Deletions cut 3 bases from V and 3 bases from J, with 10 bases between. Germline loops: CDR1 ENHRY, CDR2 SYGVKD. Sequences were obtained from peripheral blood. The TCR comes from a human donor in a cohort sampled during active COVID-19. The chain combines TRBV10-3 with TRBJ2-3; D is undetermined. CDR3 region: CAISDGGRTDTQYF. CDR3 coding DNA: TGTGCCATCAGTGATGGTGGCAGAACAGATACGCAGTATTTT.